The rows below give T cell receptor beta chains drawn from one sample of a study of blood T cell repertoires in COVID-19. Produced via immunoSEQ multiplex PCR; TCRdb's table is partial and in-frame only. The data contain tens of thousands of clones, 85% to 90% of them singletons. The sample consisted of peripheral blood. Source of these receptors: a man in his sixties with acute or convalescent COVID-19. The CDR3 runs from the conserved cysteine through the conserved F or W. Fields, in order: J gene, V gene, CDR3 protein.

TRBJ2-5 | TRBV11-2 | CASSLELAEETQYF
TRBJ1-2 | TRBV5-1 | CASSLEGVGYTF
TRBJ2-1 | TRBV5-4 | CASSLESGRGNEQFF
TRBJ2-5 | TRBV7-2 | CASSLDDRGVETQYF
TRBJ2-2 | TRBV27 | CASSLSYTGELFF
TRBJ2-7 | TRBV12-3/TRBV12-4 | CASSQSYEQYF
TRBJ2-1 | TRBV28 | CASSLGTSRNEQFF
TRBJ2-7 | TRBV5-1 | CASSEGAGVGYEQYF
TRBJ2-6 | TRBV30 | CAWSVPRRAFSGANVLTF
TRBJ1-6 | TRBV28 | CASSGTGRNSPLHF
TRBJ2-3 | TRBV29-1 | CSTREWTGADTQYF
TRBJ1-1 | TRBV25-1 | CASSTTTGSGNTEAFF
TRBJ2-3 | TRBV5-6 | CASSWRDRGLWTDTQYF
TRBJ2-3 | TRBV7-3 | CASSLTRSDTQYF
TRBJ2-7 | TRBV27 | CATRGLVNEQYF
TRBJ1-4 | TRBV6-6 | CASSPIGLGEEKLFF
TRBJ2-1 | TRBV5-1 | CASSLDRATVNEQFF
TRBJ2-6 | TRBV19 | CASREDRGQFSSGANVLTF
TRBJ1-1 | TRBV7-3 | CASSPRDRPGTEAFF
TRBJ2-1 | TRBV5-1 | CASSLLPKRTDRYNEQFF
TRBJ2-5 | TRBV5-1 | CASSAPKGPSKETQYF
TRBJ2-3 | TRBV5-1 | CASSLELSPLRDTQYF
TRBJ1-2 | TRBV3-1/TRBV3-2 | CASSSRQGSSGYTF
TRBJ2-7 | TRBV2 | CASSERGEYEQYF
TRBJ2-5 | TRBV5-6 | CASSPPPGEQETQYF
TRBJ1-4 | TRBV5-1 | CASSPNPFRVTNEKLFF
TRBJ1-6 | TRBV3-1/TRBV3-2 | CASSQGASWNSPLHF
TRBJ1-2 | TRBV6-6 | CASSYYTNYGYTF
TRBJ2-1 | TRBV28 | CASRDRASYNEQFF
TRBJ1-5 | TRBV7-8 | CASSPDRGFGNQPQHF
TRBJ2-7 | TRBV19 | CASMGGPFEEQYF
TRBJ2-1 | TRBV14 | CASSPNMLGLGQFF
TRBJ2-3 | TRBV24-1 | CATSDSGGGDTQYF
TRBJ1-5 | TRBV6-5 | CASRPATGAAQPQHF
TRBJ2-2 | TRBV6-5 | CATQTSRDTGELFF
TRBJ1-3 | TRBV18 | CASSSSSGNTIYF
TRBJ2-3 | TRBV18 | CASSRQGFTDTQYF
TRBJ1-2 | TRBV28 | CASSLVRQGVGGYTF
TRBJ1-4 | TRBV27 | CASRGATNEKLFF
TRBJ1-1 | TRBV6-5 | CASSYSGSSEAFF
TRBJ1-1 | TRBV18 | CASSPRTAEFTEAFF
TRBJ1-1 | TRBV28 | CASSISGVVETEAFF
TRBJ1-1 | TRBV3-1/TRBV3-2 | CASSLRQGGTEAFF